This is a list of T cell receptor beta chains from one sample in a study of blood T cell repertoires in COVID-19. The method was immunoSEQ multiplex PCR; TCRdb's version includes in-frame clones alone and lacks a portion of them. The repertoire holds 350,000 to 450,000 clones, approximately 92% seen once, with 0.95% to 1.3% in the top ten. Sequencing used PBMCs or T cells enriched from blood (not recorded which). These TCRs come from a man aged 25 to 45 who had recovered from COVID-19. Each CDR3 is given with its conserved first and last residue. D genes are given only for firm matches. Expanded clones are given a class, and other clones once, few, many or no size at all.

NA,TRBJ1-1,TRBV30,NA,TGTGCCTGGAACGGGGTAGGGTCTGAAGCTTTCTTT,CAWNGVGSEAFF
NA,TRBJ2-1,TRBV5-4,TRBD2,TGTGCCAGCAGCTCGGGACTAGCGGAGGAGCAGTTCTTC,CASSSGLAEEQFF
NA,TRBJ1-1,TRBV10-3,TRBD1,TGTGCCATCAGTGTGGGGACAGGGAACACTGAAGCTTTCTTT,CAISVGTGNTEAFF
NA,TRBJ2-1,TRBV7-8,TRBD2,TGTGCCAGCAGTCAGTTCATCCATCCGGCGGGGGGCAATGAGCAGTTCTTC,CASSQFIHPAGGNEQFF
NA,TRBJ2-7,TRBV15,NA,TGTGCCACCAGCAGAGATCAAAGGGGTGGCTACGAGCAGTACTTC,CATSRDQRGGYEQYF
NA,TRBJ2-3,TRBV5-1,TRBD2,TGCGCCAGCAGCCTGGGACTAGATATCCCAGATACGCAGTATTTT,CASSLGLDIPDTQYF
NA,TRBJ1-2,TRBV28,NA,TGTGCCAGCACCACTAGGGCGTGGGACAAGTTCTATGGCTACACCTTC,CASTTRAWDKFYGYTF
NA,TRBJ2-1,TRBV3-1/TRBV3-2,TRBD2,TGTGCCAGCAGCCCGGAACCCCCTGGGACTACCTACAATGAGCAGTTCTTC,CASSPEPPGTTYNEQFF
NA,TRBJ2-1,TRBV7-7,TRBD2,TGTGCTAGCAGCCCCCGGCTAGCGGGAGAGAATTCCCACAATGAGCAGTTCTTC,CASSPRLAGENSHNEQFF
NA,TRBJ1-4,TRBV7-9,TRBD1,TGTGCCAGCAGCCCAGGGGGCACTAATGAAAAACTGTTTTTT,CASSPGGTNEKLFF
NA,TRBJ2-1,TRBV5-1,TRBD1,TGCGCCAGCAGCTTCGGGACAGGGGTTTATGAGCAGTTCTTC,CASSFGTGVYEQFF
NA,TRBJ1-1,TRBV30,NA,TGTGCCTGGAACTCGGGATTGAACACTGAAGCTTTCTTT,CAWNSGLNTEAFF
NA,TRBJ2-5,TRBV20-1,TRBD1,TGCAGTGCTAGTATGTTTGGACAGGGTCAAGAGACCCAGTACTTC,CSASMFGQGQETQYF
NA,TRBJ2-3,TRBV28,TRBD2,TGTGCCAGCAGCCCTTGGGCGGGAGAGACAGATACGCAGTATTTT,CASSPWAGETDTQYF
NA,TRBJ2-7,TRBV29-1,NA,TGCAGCGTTGAAAGTTTTGGTAGTATAAACTACGAGCAGTACTTC,CSVESFGSINYEQYF
NA,TRBJ2-2,TRBV13,NA,TGTGCCAGCAGGAACAGGGAGGGAACCGGGGAGCTGTTTTTT,CASRNREGTGELFF
NA,TRBJ2-2,TRBV15,TRBD2,TGTGCCACCGGGACTAGCGGGACTTACCCCACCGGGGAGCTGTTTTTT,CATGTSGTYPTGELFF
once,TRBJ1-5,TRBV10-3,NA,TGTGCCATCAGTGATTTGGGACACGATCAGCCCCAGCATTTT,CAISDLGHDQPQHF
once,TRBJ2-5,TRBV6-5,TRBD2,TGTGCCAGCGGAAGAGGACTAGCGGCCCAAGAGACCCAGTACTTC,CASGRGLAAQETQYF
NA,TRBJ1-1,TRBV19,NA,TGTGCCAGTATAGGACACCTGAACACTGAAGCTTTCTTT,CASIGHLNTEAFF
once,TRBJ2-1,TRBV28,TRBD2,TGTGCCAGCAGCCCTGGCGCGGGAGATGCTACCATTGAGCAGTTCTTC,CASSPGAGDATIEQFF
NA,TRBJ2-6,TRBV5-1,NA,TGCGCCAGCAGCTTGAGACAAAGCTCTGGGGCCAACGTCCTGACTTTC,CASSLRQSSGANVLTF
NA,TRBJ2-5,TRBV19,NA,TGTGCCAGTAGTGAGTCCCGGGGGAGAGAGACCCAGTACTTC,CASSESRGRETQYF
NA,TRBJ1-1,TRBV9,NA,TGTGCCAGCAGCGTAGAGGGGGGGACTGGGACTGAAGCTTTCTTT,CASSVEGGTGTEAFF
NA,TRBJ1-5,TRBV28,TRBD1,TGTGCCAGCAGTTCGCAATTCGGGACAGGAATTCAGCCCCAGCATTTT,CASSSQFGTGIQPQHF
NA,TRBJ1-1,TRBV11-2,NA,TGTGCCAGCAGCGCCCGACAGAAAGCTTTCTTT,CASSARQKAFF